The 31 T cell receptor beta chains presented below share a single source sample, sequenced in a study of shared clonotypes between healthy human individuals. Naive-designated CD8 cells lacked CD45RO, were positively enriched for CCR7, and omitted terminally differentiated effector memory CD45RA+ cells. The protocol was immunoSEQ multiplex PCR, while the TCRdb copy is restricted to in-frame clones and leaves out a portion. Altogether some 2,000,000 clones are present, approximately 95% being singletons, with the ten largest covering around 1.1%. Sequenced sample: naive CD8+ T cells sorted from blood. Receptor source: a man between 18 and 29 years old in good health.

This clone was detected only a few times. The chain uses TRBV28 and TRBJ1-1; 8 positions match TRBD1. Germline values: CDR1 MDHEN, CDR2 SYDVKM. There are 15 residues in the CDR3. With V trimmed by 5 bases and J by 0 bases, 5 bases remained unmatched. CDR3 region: CASSPGGPMNTEAFF. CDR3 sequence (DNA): TGTGCCAGCAGTCCAGGGGGCCCTATGAACACTGAAGCTTTCTTT.

The CDR3 loop is CSVEEGTSSEQYF. CDR3 sequence (DNA): TGCAGCGTTGAAGAAGGGACTAGCTCCGAGCAGTACTTC. The chain carries TRBV29-1 and TRBJ2-7, with 9 bases matching TRBD2. V lost 0 bases, J lost 6 bases, and 3 bases stayed unmatched. In germline, CDR1 is SQVTM, CDR2 ANQGSEA. The CDR3 loop spans 13 amino acids.

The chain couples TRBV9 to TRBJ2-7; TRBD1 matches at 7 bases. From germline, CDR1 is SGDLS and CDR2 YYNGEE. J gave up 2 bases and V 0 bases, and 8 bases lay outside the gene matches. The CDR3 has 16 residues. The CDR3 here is CASSVAPDRATYEQYF. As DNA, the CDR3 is TGTGCCAGCAGCGTAGCACCTGACAGGGCTACCTACGAGCAGTACTTC.

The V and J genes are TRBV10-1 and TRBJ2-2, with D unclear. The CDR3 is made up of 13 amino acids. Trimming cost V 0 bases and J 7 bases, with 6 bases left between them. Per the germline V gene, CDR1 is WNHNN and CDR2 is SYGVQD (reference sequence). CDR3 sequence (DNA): TGCGCCAGCAGTGAGTCGACGGGCGGGGAGCTGTTTTTT. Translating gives CASSESTGGELFF.

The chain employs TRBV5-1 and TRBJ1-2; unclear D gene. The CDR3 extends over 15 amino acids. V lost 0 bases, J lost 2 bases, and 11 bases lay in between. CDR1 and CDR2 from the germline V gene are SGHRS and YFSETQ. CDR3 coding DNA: TGCGCCAGCAGCTTGGGGCGGGGAGCGAACTATGGCTACACCTTC. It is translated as CASSLGRGANYGYTF.

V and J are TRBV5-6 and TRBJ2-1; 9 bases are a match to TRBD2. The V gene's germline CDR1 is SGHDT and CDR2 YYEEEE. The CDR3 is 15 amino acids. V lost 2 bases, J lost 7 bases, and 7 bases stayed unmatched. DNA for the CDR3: TGTGCCAGCAGCTTAGAAGCGGGGGGTAAGAATGAGCAGTTCTTC. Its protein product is CASSLEAGGKNEQFF.

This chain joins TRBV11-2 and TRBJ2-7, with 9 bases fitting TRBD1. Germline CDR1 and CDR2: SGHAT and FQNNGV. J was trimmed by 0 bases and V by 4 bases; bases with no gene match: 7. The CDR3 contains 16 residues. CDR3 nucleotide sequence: TGTGCCAGCAGCTCTCCGGGACAGGGACTCTCCTACGAGCAGTACTTC. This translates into CASSSPGQGLSYEQYF.

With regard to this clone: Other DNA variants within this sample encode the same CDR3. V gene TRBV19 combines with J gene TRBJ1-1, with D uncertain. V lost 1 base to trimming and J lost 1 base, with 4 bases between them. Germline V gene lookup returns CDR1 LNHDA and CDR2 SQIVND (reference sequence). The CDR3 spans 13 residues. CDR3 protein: CASSIAENTEAFF. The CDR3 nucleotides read TGTGCCAGTAGTATAGCGGAGAACACTGAAGCTTTCTTT.

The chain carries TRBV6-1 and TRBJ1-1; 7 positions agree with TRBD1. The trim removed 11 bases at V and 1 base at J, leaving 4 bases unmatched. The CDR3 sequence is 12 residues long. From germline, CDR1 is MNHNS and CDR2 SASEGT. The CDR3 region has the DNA TGTGCCGGGGGACAGACGAACACTGAAGCTTTCTTT. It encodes CAGGQTNTEAFF.

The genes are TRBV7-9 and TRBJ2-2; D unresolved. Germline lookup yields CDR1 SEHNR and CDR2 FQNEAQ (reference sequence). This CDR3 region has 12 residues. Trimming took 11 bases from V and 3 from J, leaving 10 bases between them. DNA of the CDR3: TGTGCCGCCCTTGAGGACACCGGGGAGCTGTTTTTT. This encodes CAALEDTGELFF.

Here the CDR3 reads CASSPHGTGAYEQYF. The CDR3 DNA follows: TGTGCCAGCAGTCCCCACGGGACGGGGGCCTACGAGCAGTACTTC. The chain uses TRBV27 and TRBJ2-7; TRBD2 might be the D (6 bases). The CDR3 loop spans 15 amino acids. Germline-derived CDR1 and CDR2 are MNHEY and SMNVEV (reference sequence). V was cut by 5 bases and J by 2 bases, with 16 bases left in between.

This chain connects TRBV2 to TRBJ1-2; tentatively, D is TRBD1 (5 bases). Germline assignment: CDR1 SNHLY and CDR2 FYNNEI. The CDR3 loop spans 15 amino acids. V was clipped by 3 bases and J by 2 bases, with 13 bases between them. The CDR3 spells CASSEEGWGNYGYTF. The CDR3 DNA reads TGTGCCAGCAGTGAGGAGGGGTGGGGAAACTATGGCTACACCTTC.

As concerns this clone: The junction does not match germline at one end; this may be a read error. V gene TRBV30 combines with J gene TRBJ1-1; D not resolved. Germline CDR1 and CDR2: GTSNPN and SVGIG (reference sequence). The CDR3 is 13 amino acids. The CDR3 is CASSQVMNTEAFF. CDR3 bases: TGTGCCTCGAGTCAGGTCATGAACACTGAAGCTTTCTTT.

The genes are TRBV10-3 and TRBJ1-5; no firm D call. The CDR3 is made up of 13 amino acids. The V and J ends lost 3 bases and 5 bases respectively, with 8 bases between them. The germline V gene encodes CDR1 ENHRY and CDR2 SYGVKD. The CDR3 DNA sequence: TGTGCCATCAGTGATGGGAACCATCAGCCCCAGCATTTT. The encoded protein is CAISDGNHQPQHF.

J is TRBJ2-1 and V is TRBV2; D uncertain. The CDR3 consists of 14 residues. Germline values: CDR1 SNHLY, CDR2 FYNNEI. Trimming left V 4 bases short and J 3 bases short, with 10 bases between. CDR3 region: CASSGWQSYNEQFF. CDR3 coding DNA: TGTGCCAGCAGTGGCTGGCAGAGCTACAATGAGCAGTTCTTC.

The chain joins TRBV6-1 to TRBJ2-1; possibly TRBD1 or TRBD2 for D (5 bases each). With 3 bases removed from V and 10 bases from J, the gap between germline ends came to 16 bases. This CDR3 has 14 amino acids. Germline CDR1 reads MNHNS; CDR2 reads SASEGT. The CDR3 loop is CASSDLGYGTEQFF. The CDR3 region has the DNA TGTGCCAGCAGTGATCTCGGGTATGGGACCGAGCAGTTCTTC.

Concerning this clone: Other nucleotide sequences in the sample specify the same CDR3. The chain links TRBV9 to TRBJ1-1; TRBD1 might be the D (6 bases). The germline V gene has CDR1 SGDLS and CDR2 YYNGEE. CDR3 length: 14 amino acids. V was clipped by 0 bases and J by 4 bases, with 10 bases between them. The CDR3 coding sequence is TGTGCCAGCAGCGTAGATGGGGGCGGCACTGAAGCTTTCTTT. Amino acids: CASSVDGGGTEAFF.

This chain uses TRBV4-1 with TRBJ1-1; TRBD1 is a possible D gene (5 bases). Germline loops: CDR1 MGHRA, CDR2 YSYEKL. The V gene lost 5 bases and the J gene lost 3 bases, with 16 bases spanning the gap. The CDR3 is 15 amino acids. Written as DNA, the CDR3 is TGCGCCAGCAGCTTCGCCGGGGCCCTGTACACTGAAGCTTTCTTT. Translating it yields CASSFAGALYTEAFF.

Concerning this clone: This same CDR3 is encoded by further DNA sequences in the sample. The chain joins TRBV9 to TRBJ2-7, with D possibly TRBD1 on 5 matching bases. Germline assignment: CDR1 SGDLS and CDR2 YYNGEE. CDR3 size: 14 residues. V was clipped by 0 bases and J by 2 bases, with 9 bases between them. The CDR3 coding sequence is TGTGCCAGCAGCGTAGGGGGCGCTCCCTACGAGCAGTACTTC. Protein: CASSVGGAPYEQYF.

The CDR3 loop reads CASSDGFWETQYF. The CDR3, as DNA: TGTGCCAGCTCCGACGGTTTTTGGGAGACCCAGTACTTC. V is TRBV18 and J is TRBJ2-5; no firm D call. With 6 bases removed from V and 5 bases from J, the gap between germline ends came to 13 bases. Germline V gives CDR1 KGHSH, CDR2 LQKENI. The CDR3 extends over 13 amino acids.

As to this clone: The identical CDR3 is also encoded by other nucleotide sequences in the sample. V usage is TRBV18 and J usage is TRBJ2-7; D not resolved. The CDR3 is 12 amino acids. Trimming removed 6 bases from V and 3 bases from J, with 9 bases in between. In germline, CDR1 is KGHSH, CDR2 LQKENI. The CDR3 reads CASSLGNYEQYF. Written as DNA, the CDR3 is TGTGCCAGCTCGCTGGGAAACTACGAGCAGTACTTC.

CDR3: CASSWVVWRGYQETQYF. CDR3 bases: TGTGCCAGCAGCTGGGTCGTTTGGCGGGGGTACCAAGAGACCCAGTACTTC. V and J are TRBV7-6 and TRBJ2-5, with 7 bases that match TRBD2. The CDR3 extends over 17 amino acids. After removal of 4 bases from V and 0 bases from J, the junction contained 11 bases not matched to a gene. CDR1 is SGHVS, CDR2 FNYEAQ, per germline.

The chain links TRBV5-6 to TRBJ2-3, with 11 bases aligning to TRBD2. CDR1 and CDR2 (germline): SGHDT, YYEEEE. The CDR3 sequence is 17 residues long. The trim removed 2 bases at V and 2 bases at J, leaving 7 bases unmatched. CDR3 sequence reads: CASSLLEGLADTDTQYF. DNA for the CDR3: TGTGCCAGCAGCTTATTAGAGGGACTAGCGGACACAGATACGCAGTATTTT. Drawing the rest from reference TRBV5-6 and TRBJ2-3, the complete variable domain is DAGVTQSPTHLIKTRGQQVTLRCSPKSGHDTVSWYQQALGQGPQFIFQYYEEEERQRGNFPDRFSGHQFPNYSSELNVNALLLGDSALYLCASSLLEGLADTDTQYFGPGTRLTVL.

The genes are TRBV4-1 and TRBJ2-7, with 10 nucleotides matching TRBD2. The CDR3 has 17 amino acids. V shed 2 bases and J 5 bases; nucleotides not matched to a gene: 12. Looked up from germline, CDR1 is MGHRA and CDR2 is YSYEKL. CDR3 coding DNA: TGCGCCAGCAGCCAAAGTGTTCTAGCGGGAGTTCTGGACGAGCAGTACTTC. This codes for CASSQSVLAGVLDEQYF.

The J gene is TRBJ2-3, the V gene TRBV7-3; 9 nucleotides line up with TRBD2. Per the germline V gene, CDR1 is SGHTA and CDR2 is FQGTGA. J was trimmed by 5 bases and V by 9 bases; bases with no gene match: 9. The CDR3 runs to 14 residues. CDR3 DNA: TGTGCCAGAAGGTTCAGCGGGGGGATAGATACGCAGTATTTT. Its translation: CARRFSGGIDTQYF. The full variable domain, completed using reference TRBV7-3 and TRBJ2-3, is GAGVSQTPSNKVTEKGKYVELRCDPISGHTALYWYRQSLGQGPEFLIYFQGTGAADDSGLPNDRFFAVRPEGSVSTLKIQRTERGDSAVYLCARRFSGGIDTQYFGPGTRLTVL.

CDR3 region: CASSFPTGTGELFF. The CDR3 DNA sequence: TGTGCCAGCAGTTTTCCCACCGGGACCGGGGAGCTGTTTTTT. The V call is TRBV28, the J call TRBJ2-2; D ambiguous. The CDR3 spans 14 residues. CDR1 and CDR2 (germline): MDHEN, SYDVKM. With 3 bases removed from V and 5 bases from J, the gap between germline ends came to 10 bases.

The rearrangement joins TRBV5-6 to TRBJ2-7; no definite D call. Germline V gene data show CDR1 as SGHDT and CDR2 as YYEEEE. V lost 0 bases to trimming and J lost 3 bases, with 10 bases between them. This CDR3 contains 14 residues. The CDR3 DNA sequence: TGTGCCAGCAGCTTGGATGCCGAACACTACGAGCAGTACTTC. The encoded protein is CASSLDAEHYEQYF. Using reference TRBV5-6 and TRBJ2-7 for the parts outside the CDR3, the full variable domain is DAGVTQSPTHLIKTRGQQVTLRCSPKSGHDTVSWYQQALGQGPQFIFQYYEEEERQRGNFPDRFSGHQFPNYSSELNVNALLLGDSALYLCASSLDAEHYEQYFGPGTRLTVT.

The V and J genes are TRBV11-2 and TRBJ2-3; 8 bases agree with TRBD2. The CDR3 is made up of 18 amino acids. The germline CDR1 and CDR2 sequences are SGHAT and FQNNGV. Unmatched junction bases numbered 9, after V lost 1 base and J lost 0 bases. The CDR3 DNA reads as TGTGCCAGCAGCTTAGCTACCACTAGCGGAACTAGCACAGATACGCAGTATTTT. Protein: CASSLATTSGTSTDTQYF.

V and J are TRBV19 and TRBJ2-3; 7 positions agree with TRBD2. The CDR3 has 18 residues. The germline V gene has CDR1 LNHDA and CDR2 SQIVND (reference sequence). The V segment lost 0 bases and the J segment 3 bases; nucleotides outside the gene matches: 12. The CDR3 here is CASSIDTGFGGLTDTQYF. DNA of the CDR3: TGTGCCAGTAGTATAGATACGGGGTTCGGGGGGTTGACAGATACGCAGTATTTT.

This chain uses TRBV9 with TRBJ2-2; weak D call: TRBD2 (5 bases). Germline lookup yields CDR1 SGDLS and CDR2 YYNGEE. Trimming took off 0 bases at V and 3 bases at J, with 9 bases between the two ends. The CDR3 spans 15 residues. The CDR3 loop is CASSVESGYTGELFF. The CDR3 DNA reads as TGTGCCAGCAGCGTAGAGAGCGGCTACACCGGGGAGCTGTTTTTT.

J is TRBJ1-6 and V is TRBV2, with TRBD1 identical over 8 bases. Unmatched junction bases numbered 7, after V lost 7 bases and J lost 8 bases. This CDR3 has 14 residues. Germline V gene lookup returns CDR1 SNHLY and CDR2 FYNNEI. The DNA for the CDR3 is TGTGCCAGCATGATTGGACAGGGTTATTCACCCCTCCACTTT. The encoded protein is CASMIGQGYSPLHF. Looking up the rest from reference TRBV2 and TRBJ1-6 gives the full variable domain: EPEVTQTPSHQVTQMGQEVILRCVPISNHLYFYWYRQILGQKVEFLVSFYNNEISEKSEIFDDQFSVERPDGSNFTLKIRSTKLEDSAMYFCASMIGQGYSPLHFGNGTRLTVT.